The 28 T cell receptor beta chains below come from one sample, sequenced in a study of spatial heterogeneity in lung cancer. A single record per CDR3 protein comes from TCRdb applying MiXCR to the 5' RACE reads. The sample lists around 9,700 distinct CDR3 sequences; 6% to 9.5% were seen once. No cognate antigen is known for these TCRs. Time point described: sample taken at primary tumor resection. Study observations and caveats: Tumoral mutation counts were tracked by counts of expanded intratumoral alpha and beta TCRs.

Sample: lung tumor tissue, taken at surgery. The receptor source for this set is a female donor with early-stage non-small cell lung cancer.

This clonotype was found many times. The gene calls are TRBV15 and TRBJ2-7; no clear D gene. V dropped 5 bases and J dropped 9 bases, with 11 bases sitting between them. The CDR3 is 11 residues long. Germline values: CDR1 LNHNV, CDR2 YYDKDF (reference sequence). The DNA for the CDR3 is TGTGCCACCAGCCCCGGTATTGGGCAGTACTTC. It translates to CATSPGIGQYF.

In this sample, this clonotype turned up many times. V usage is TRBV7-9 and J usage is TRBJ2-1; D call uncertain. V was pared by 7 bases and J by 5 bases, with 18 bases between. Germline CDR1 SEHNR, CDR2 FQNEAQ (reference sequence). CDR3 length equals 15 residues. Here the CDR3 DNA reads TGTGCCAGCAAGCCCTCGAATCCCTCTAACAATGAGCAGTTCTTC. It translates to CASKPSNPSNNEQFF.

There are many counts of this clonotype. The V and J genes are TRBV15 and TRBJ1-4, with TRBD1 identical over 7 bases. CDR1 is LNHNV and CDR2 is YYDKDF in the germline V gene (reference sequence). The V gene end was trimmed by 0 bases and the J gene end by 8 bases; junction bases not matched to a gene: 6. This CDR3 spans 15 amino acids. The CDR3 sequence: CATSRDYPQGEKLFF. The CDR3 DNA is TGTGCCACCAGCAGAGATTACCCACAGGGGGAAAAACTGTTTTTT.

This clonotype was observed many times. The chain carries TRBV5-1 and TRBJ2-1; D not certain. Germline V CDR1 and CDR2: SGHRS, YFSETQ. The CDR3 consists of 12 residues. The V end lost 3 bases, the J end lost 3 bases, and 4 bases lay between the germline ends. The CDR3 region has the DNA TGCGCCAGCAGCTCGGACTACAATGAGCAGTTCTTC. Amino acids: CASSSDYNEQFF.

This clonotype occurred many times. The genes are TRBV12-3 or TRBV12-4 and TRBJ2-1; TRBD2 matches 15 bases. After removal of 6 bases from V and 1 base from J, the junction contained 7 bases not matched to a gene. The CDR3 sequence is 18 residues long. DNA for the CDR3: TGTGCCAGCAGCAGGACTAGCGGGGGGGCCAGGTCCTACAATGAGCAGTTCTTC. Translated: CASSRTSGGARSYNEQFF.

Relative to its sample, this clonotype is medium-sized. The rearrangement joins TRBV6-1 to TRBJ2-6; the D gene is possibly TRBD2 (6 bases). CDR1 MNHNS and CDR2 SASEGT come from the germline V gene. This CDR3 has 14 amino acids. The V end lost 10 bases, the J end lost 12 bases, and 22 bases lay between the germline ends. Here the CDR3 DNA reads TGTGCCACTCGATCCACGGGACTCGAGATCGTCCTGACTTTC. Amino acid sequence: CATRSTGLEIVLTF.

This clonotype occurred a few times. The rearrangement joins TRBV28 to TRBJ2-7; TRBD1 is a possible D gene (6 bases). The germline gives CDR1 MDHEN, CDR2 SYDVKM. V was trimmed by 7 bases and J by 3 bases, leaving 19 bases between them. The CDR3 is 15 amino acids. CDR3 coding DNA: TGTGCCAGCATCCAGGGGACGTTCCCCCACTACGAGCAGTACTTC. Amino acids: CASIQGTFPHYEQYF.

This clonotype was observed at least ten times. This chain uses TRBV24-1 with TRBJ1-2; D is undetermined. The CDR3 sequence is 16 residues long. The V and J ends lost 2 bases and 7 bases respectively, with 19 bases between them. Germline CDR1 KGHDR, CDR2 SFDVKD. CDR3 sequence reads: CATSDSASAEPSGYTF. In DNA, the CDR3 is TGTGCCACCAGTGATTCCGCGTCGGCGGAACCCTCTGGCTACACCTTC.

This clonotype was counted at least ten times. Here the CDR3 reads CASSSTDSSNSPLHF. CDR3 in DNA: TGTGCCAGCAGTTCGACAGATTCGTCTAATTCACCCCTCCACTTT. The rearrangement links TRBV3-1 to TRBJ1-6, with D perhaps TRBD1 (5 bases). There are 15 residues in the CDR3. V was clipped by 6 bases and J by 6 bases, with 15 bases between them. The germline V gene encodes CDR1 LGHDT and CDR2 YNNKEL (reference sequence).

This clonotype is categorized as medium-sized (0.01 to 0.1%). The V gene is TRBV19, the J gene TRBJ1-5; D ambiguous. The CDR3 is made up of 14 amino acids. V lost 7 bases, J lost 2 bases, and 12 bases lay in between. In germline, CDR1 is LNHDA, CDR2 SQIVND (reference sequence). CDR3 sequence: CASKAGNGNQPQHF. The CDR3 nucleotides are TGTGCCAGTAAGGCGGGGAACGGCAATCAGCCCCAGCATTTT.

There are a few counts of this clonotype. CDR3 in DNA: TGTGCCAGCGGGGACCAATGGACAGGGACGGGGTACTTC. It specifies CASGDQWTGTGYF. The chain employs TRBV7-2 and TRBJ2-5; 8 bases are shared with TRBD1. The V and J ends lost 8 bases and 13 bases, in that order; junction bases with no gene match: 15. In germline, CDR1 is SGHTA, CDR2 FQGNSA. This CDR3 comprises 13 residues.

In its sample, this clonotype is medium-sized. V and J are TRBV9 and TRBJ2-5; D may be TRBD1 (6 bases). The V and J ends lost 2 bases and 2 bases respectively, with 10 bases between them. The CDR3 runs 14 residues. The germline gives CDR1 SGDLS, CDR2 YYNGEE. CDR3 nucleotide sequence: TGTGCCAGCAGCGTGGACAGAACTCAAGAGACCCAGTACTTC. As protein: CASSVDRTQETQYF.

This clonotype was seen many times. The rearrangement links TRBV11-1 to TRBJ1-5; D is unresolved. Trimming left V 2 bases short and J 1 base short, with 3 bases between. The length of the CDR3 is 13 residues. Germline V gene data show CDR1 as SGHAT and CDR2 as FQDESV (reference sequence). CDR3 nucleotides: TGTGCCAGCAGCTTACAGAGCAATCAGCCCCAGCATTTT. The encoded protein is CASSLQSNQPQHF.

This clonotype is labeled medium-sized (0.01 to 0.1%). V is TRBV9 and J is TRBJ1-2; D might be TRBD1 (5 bases). V shed 0 bases and J shed 3 bases, with 6 bases lying between them. Germline CDR1 is SGDLS and CDR2 is YYNGEE. The CDR3 totals 13 residues. The CDR3 DNA reads TGTGCCAGCAGCGTAGAACAGGACTATGGCTACACCTTC. Its protein is CASSVEQDYGYTF.

The CDR3 reads CASSLSPGRVRKNIQYF. DNA of the CDR3: TGTGCCAGCAGTTTATCCCCCGGCAGGGTCAGGAAAAACATTCAGTACTTC. This chain joins TRBV28 and TRBJ2-4; the D gene is possibly TRBD1 (5 bases). V was cut by 1 base and J by 4 bases, with 17 bases left in between. This CDR3 spans 17 amino acids. Germline lookup yields CDR1 MDHEN and CDR2 SYDVKM.

This clonotype appeared a single time. This may be a read error, as it is one base from a much larger clone. The V gene is TRBV29-1, the J gene TRBJ2-1; D could derive from TRBD1 or TRBD2 (5 bases each). The CDR3 contains 12 residues. V was clipped by 4 bases and J by 8 bases, with 12 bases between them. The germline gives CDR1 SQVTM, CDR2 ANQGSEA. The CDR3: CSVGDPIDEQFF. The CDR3 bases are TGCAGCGTTGGGGACCCCATTGATGAGCAGTTCTTC.

In its sample, this clonotype was seen many times. The chain carries TRBV6-5 and TRBJ1-1; a possible D gene is TRBD1 (6 bases). V shed 6 bases and J shed 5 bases, with 13 bases lying between them. Germline V gene sequence: CDR1 MNHEY, CDR2 SVGAGI. The CDR3 extends over 13 amino acids. The CDR3 loop reads CASRRGINTEAFF. DNA of the CDR3: TGTGCCAGCAGGAGGGGGATCAATACTGAAGCTTTCTTT.

About this clonotype: Just one base apart from a much larger clone, this may be a read error. This chain links TRBV27 with TRBJ1-6; D is unclear. The CDR3 spans 13 residues. V was shortened by 3 bases and J by 11 bases, with 11 bases between the two germline ends. The V gene's germline CDR1 is MNHEY and CDR2 SMNVEV (reference sequence). This CDR3 reads CASSLVRNPPLHF. DNA of the CDR3: TGTGCCAGCAGTTTGGTAAGAAATCCACCCCTCCACTTT.

There are many counts of this clonotype. This sequence joins TRBV12-3 or TRBV12-4 and TRBJ2-2; 10 bases align to TRBD2. The V gene end was trimmed by 8 bases and the J gene end by 4 bases; junction bases not matched to a gene: 4. The CDR3 length is 14 residues. CDR3 DNA sequence: TGTGCCAGCTCAAGCGGGGGGGCCACCGGGGAGCTGTTTTTT. The encoded protein is CASSSGGATGELFF.

This clonotype was seen at least ten times. The chain recombines TRBV12-3 or TRBV12-4 with TRBJ1-2, with D possibly TRBD1 on 5 matching bases. The germline V and J ends were trimmed by 1 base and 1 base, with 13 bases remaining between them. There are 16 residues in the CDR3. The CDR3 nucleotides read TGTGCCAGCAGTTTAGGTGGGGGACTCGGTAACTATGGCTACACCTTC. It encodes CASSLGGGLGNYGYTF.

This clonotype occurred many times. CDR3: CASSQGTVLQETQYF. The CDR3 DNA follows: TGTGCCAGCAGCCAAGGGACTGTCCTCCAAGAGACCCAGTACTTC. This chain uses TRBV3-1 with TRBJ2-5; D may be TRBD2 (5 bases). CDR1 LGHDT and CDR2 YNNKEL come from the germline V gene (reference sequence). V was shortened by 1 base and J by 1 base, with 10 bases between the two germline ends. The CDR3 is 15 amino acids.

This clonotype is deemed medium-sized. This chain uses TRBV4-3 with TRBJ2-5; 9 nucleotides match TRBD2. V trimming: 0 bases; J trimming: 1 base; junction bases outside the gene matches: 0. This CDR3 region has 15 residues. CDR1 is LGHNA, CDR2 YSLEER, per germline. The CDR3 spells CASSQERGGQETQYF. CDR3 DNA: TGCGCCAGCAGCCAAGAGCGGGGGGGCCAAGAGACCCAGTACTTC.

The sample holds many counts of this clonotype. The V and J genes are TRBV6-1 and TRBJ1-3, with D perhaps TRBD1 (5 bases). Germline V gene data show CDR1 as MNHNS and CDR2 as SASEGT. CDR3 size: 15 residues. V dropped 6 bases and J dropped 1 base, with 13 bases sitting between them. The CDR3 nucleotides read TGTGCCAGCAGCCGGGGCCCGGGGTCTGGAAACACCATATATTTT. This sequence encodes CASSRGPGSGNTIYF.

This clonotype came up a few times. The rearrangement uses TRBV7-2 and TRBJ1-2; D perhaps matches TRBD1 (6 bases). This CDR3 contains 14 residues. Germline-derived CDR1 and CDR2 are SGHTA and FQGNSA. Trimming left V 0 bases short and J 7 bases short, with 12 bases between. CDR3 bases: TGTGCCAGCAGCTTAGCGTCTGGGGGCCGTGGCTACACCTTC. Protein: CASSLASGGRGYTF.

This clonotype was counted many times. V is TRBV6-5 and J is TRBJ2-3; maybe TRBD2 (6 bases). The CDR3 consists of 20 residues. Germline V CDR1 and CDR2: MNHEY, SVGAGI. V shed 4 bases and J shed 1 base, with 27 bases lying between them. The CDR3: CASSSVPPSLTSRGTDTQYF. DNA of the CDR3: TGTGCCAGCAGTTCCGTACCCCCCTCCCTTACTAGCCGAGGCACAGATACGCAGTATTTT.

The sample holds one count of this clonotype. This rearrangement joins TRBV14 to TRBJ1-2; D is ambiguous. The CDR3 has 17 residues. Trimming removed 0 bases from V and 0 bases from J, with 14 bases in between. Germline CDR1 SGHDN, CDR2 FVKESK. The CDR3 reads CASSQDGLRTSNYGYTF. CDR3 sequence (DNA): TGTGCCAGCAGCCAAGATGGGTTGAGAACGTCTAACTATGGCTACACCTTC.

This chain uses TRBV30 with TRBJ2-3; D gene uncertain. Germline CDR1 reads GTSNPN; CDR2 reads SVGIG (reference sequence). This CDR3 spans 11 amino acids. Trimming took 1 base from V and 5 from J, leaving 4 bases between them. CDR3: CAWSGLDTQYF. In DNA, the CDR3 is TGTGCCTGGAGTGGTTTAGATACGCAGTATTTT.

The rearrangement links TRBV7-3 to TRBJ1-1, with D unclear. The length of the CDR3 is 13 residues. V gave up 5 bases and J gave up 3 bases, with 10 bases separating them. CDR1 and CDR2 from the germline V gene are SGHTA and FQGTGA. The CDR3 reads CASSTTIYTEAFF. In DNA, the CDR3 is TGTGCCAGCAGCACGACCATCTACACTGAAGCTTTCTTT.